Below are 20 T cell receptor beta chains sequenced from a single sample in a study of blood T cell repertoires in COVID-19. Data came from immunoSEQ multiplex PCR; TCRdb stores just in-frame clones and leaves some out. The table has approximately 110,000 clones, approximately 85% seen once; the top ten hold more than 3%. Sequenced sample: peripheral blood. The receptors stem from a man aged 35 to 55 with acute or convalescent COVID-19.

The V call is TRBV7-2, the J call TRBJ1-6; 7 bases fit TRBD1. CDR1 SGHTA and CDR2 FQGNSA come from the germline V gene. V trimming: 3 bases; J trimming: 7 bases; junction bases outside the gene matches: 6. This CDR3 comprises 15 residues. CDR3: CASSFRDSTNSPLHF. CDR3 bases: TGTGCCAGCAGCTTCCGGGACAGTACGAATTCACCCCTCCACTTT.

As regards this clone: The sample contains more than one DNA sequence encoding this CDR3. The chain has TRBV5-1 and TRBJ2-7; 7 positions agree with TRBD1. CDR3 length: 14 residues. CDR1 and CDR2 (germline): SGHRS, YFSETQ. Trimming cost V 7 bases and J 1 base; bases outside gene matches: 8. CDR3 bases: TGCGCCAGCCGCCGGACAGGACTTTCCTACGAGCAGTACTTC. Amino acids: CASRRTGLSYEQYF. Full variable domain (missing parts from reference TRBV5-1 and TRBJ2-7): KAGVTQTPRYLIKTRGQQVTLSCSPISGHRSVSWYQQTPGQGLQFLFEYFSETQRNKGNFPGRFSGRQFSNSRSEMNVSTLELGDSALYLCASRRTGLSYEQYFGPGTRLTVT.

This clone was seen a handful of times. V is TRBV5-3 and J is TRBJ2-2; 9 bases are a match to TRBD2. TRBV5-3 is recorded as an ORF, its role being uncertain. V shed 7 bases and J 4 bases; nucleotides not matched to a gene: 11. The CDR3 is 16 residues long. CDR3 protein: CARPFRGGAATGELFF. The CDR3 DNA follows: TGTGCCAGACCGTTCCGCGGGGGGGCCGCCACCGGGGAGCTGTTTTTT.

The J gene is TRBJ1-5, the V gene TRBV25-1; the D is unclear. Trimming removed 4 bases at V and 0 bases at J, with 7 bases between. Germline V CDR1 and CDR2: MGHDK, SYGVNS. The CDR3 is made up of 14 amino acids. CDR3 coding DNA: TGTGCCAGCAGTGGCAGGAATAGCAATCAGCCCCAGCATTTT. Its translation: CASSGRNSNQPQHF.

The chain employs TRBV3-1 (or the pseudogene TRBV3-2) and TRBJ2-7, with TRBD2 matching 11 bases. J gave up 2 bases and V 0 bases, and 6 bases lay outside the gene matches. The CDR3 loop spans 17 amino acids. Germline V CDR1 and CDR2: LGHDT, YNNKEL (reference sequence). CDR3 sequence (DNA): TGTGCCAGCAGCCAAGACGCCGATAGCGGGGGGGCCTACGAGCAGTACTTC. It yields the protein CASSQDADSGGAYEQYF.

The rearrangement uses TRBV6-1 and TRBJ1-2; perhaps TRBD1 as D (5 bases). Between the trimmed V and J ends, which lost 2 bases and 6 bases, there was a span of 13 bases. Germline V gene lookup returns CDR1 MNHNS and CDR2 SASEGT. CDR3 length equals 14 residues. For the CDR3, the DNA is TGTGCCAGCAGTGAACCCCAGGGTGGTCATGGCTACACCTTC. Its protein product is CASSEPQGGHGYTF.

This chain uses TRBV29-1 with TRBJ1-2, with D possibly being TRBD1 (6 bases). This CDR3 has 12 amino acids. Germline CDR1 and CDR2: SQVTM and ANQGSEA. V lost 7 bases, J lost 2 bases, and 11 bases lay in between. The CDR3 reads CSGLTGNYGYTF. The CDR3 DNA reads TGCAGCGGCCTTACAGGGAACTATGGCTACACCTTC.

The CDR3 nucleotides read TGTGCCTCCTCTTGGACAGGGGGCGAGGAAAAACTGTTTTTT. It is translated as CASSWTGGEEKLFF. The V call is TRBV30, the J call TRBJ1-4, with 11 bases identical to TRBD1. This CDR3 spans 14 amino acids. V dropped 7 bases and J dropped 8; count of bases not matched to a gene: 9. The germline V gene has CDR1 GTSNPN and CDR2 SVGIG (reference sequence).

The CDR3 nucleotides read TGTGCCAGCAGCTTGCGACTCCTGGGGGGTAGCAATCAGCCCCAGCATTTT. It encodes CASSLRLLGGSNQPQHF. The V gene is TRBV5-8, the J gene TRBJ1-5, with D perhaps matching TRBD1 (5 bases). CDR1 SGHTS and CDR2 YDEGEE come from the germline V gene. V was shortened by 1 base and J by 0 bases, with 14 bases between the two germline ends. The CDR3 totals 17 residues.

The chain uses TRBV24-1 and TRBJ1-2; 8 nucleotides match TRBD1. The trim removed 5 bases at V and 5 bases at J, leaving 12 bases unmatched. Germline CDR1 is KGHDR and CDR2 is SFDVKD. The CDR3 extends over 16 amino acids. The CDR3: CATSGPPGGADYGYTF. The DNA for the CDR3 is TGTGCCACCAGTGGCCCACCAGGGGGCGCAGATTATGGCTACACCTTC.

The V and J genes are TRBV4-2 and TRBJ2-3; TRBD1 aligns across 7 bases. Germline V lookup: CDR1 LGHNA, CDR2 YNFKEQ. V lost 5 bases to trimming and J lost 0 bases; unmatched junction nucleotides: 5. The CDR3 totals 15 residues. The CDR3 protein is CASSGARGSTDTQYF. CDR3 coding DNA: TGTGCCAGCAGCGGGGCCAGGGGGAGCACAGATACGCAGTATTTT.

The chain employs TRBV7-9 and TRBJ1-4, with D possibly matching TRBD1 (6 bases). The CDR3 spans 17 residues. Trimming shortened V by 3 bases and J by 0 bases, and 14 bases separated the two germline ends. The germline V gene encodes CDR1 SEHNR and CDR2 FQNEAQ (reference sequence). CDR3 in amino acids: CASSFYAGAATNEKLFF. CDR3 in DNA: TGTGCCAGCAGCTTTTACGCAGGGGCTGCAACTAATGAAAAACTGTTTTTT.

The gene calls are TRBV27 and TRBJ2-3, with 8 bases lining up with TRBD1. V lost 3 bases and J lost 9; bases outside the gene matches: 20. Germline CDR1 is MNHEY and CDR2 is SMNVEV (reference sequence). CDR3 length: 18 residues. CDR3 sequence (DNA): TGTGCCAGCAGTTTTATCCCCTCGGGACAGGTCTCTGGGGGCACGCAGTATTTT. This translates into CASSFIPSGQVSGGTQYF.

The J gene is TRBJ1-3, the V gene TRBV6-5; D is undetermined. This CDR3 comprises 13 residues. The germline V gene encodes CDR1 MNHEY and CDR2 SVGAGI. V shed 6 bases and J shed 4 bases, with 10 bases lying between them. DNA for the CDR3: TGTGCCAGCAGGAGCTCGTCGGGAAACACCATATATTTT. It translates to CASRSSSGNTIYF.

The genes are TRBV25-1 and TRBJ1-6, with D maybe TRBD1 (5 bases). CDR1 and CDR2 from the germline V gene are MGHDK and SYGVNS. This CDR3 is built from 15 residues. Deletions cut 8 bases from V and 7 bases from J, with 18 bases between. The CDR3 loop is CASSDSSPINSPLHF. CDR3 bases: TGTGCCAGCTCCGACAGTAGCCCCATAAATTCACCCCTCCACTTT.

In this sample, this clone turned up once. J is TRBJ1-3 and V is TRBV9; D gene unclear. Germline-derived CDR1 and CDR2 are SGDLS and YYNGEE. The V and J ends lost 3 bases and 4 bases respectively, with 14 bases between them. This CDR3 contains 15 residues. CDR3 bases: TGTGCCAGCAGCGGCGCCTCGGTAAAGGGAAACACCATATATTTT. Amino acid sequence: CASSGASVKGNTIYF.

The chain carries TRBV7-2 and TRBJ2-7, with 8 positions matching TRBD1. V shed 5 bases and J 2 bases; nucleotides not matched to a gene: 2. The CDR3 is 13 amino acids. Germline CDR1 is SGHTA and CDR2 is FQGNSA. The CDR3 spells CASSKDRAYEQYF. In nucleotides, the CDR3 is TGTGCCAGCAGCAAGGACAGGGCCTACGAGCAGTACTTC.

The chain is built from TRBV7-2 and TRBJ2-5, with 10 bases aligning to TRBD2. J gave up 0 bases and V 5 bases, and 9 bases lay outside the gene matches. The germline gives CDR1 SGHTA, CDR2 FQGNSA. This CDR3 contains 17 residues. CDR3 amino acids: CASSGGWSGGDQETQYF. The CDR3, as DNA: TGTGCCAGCAGCGGAGGCTGGAGCGGGGGGGACCAAGAGACCCAGTACTTC. Combining the CDR3 with reference TRBV7-2 and TRBJ2-5 gives the whole variable domain GAGVSQSPSNKVTEKGKDVELRCDPISGHTALYWYRQSLGQGLEFLIYFQGNSAPDKSGLPSDRFSAERTGGSVSTLTIQRTQQEDSAVYLCASSGGWSGGDQETQYFGPGTRLLVL.

The chain recombines TRBV7-8 with TRBJ2-2; a weak D match, TRBD1 (7 bases). This CDR3 has 15 residues. The V end lost 3 bases, the J end lost 7 bases, and 15 bases lay between the germline ends. Germline V CDR1 and CDR2: SGHVS, FQNEAQ. The CDR3 sequence is CASSFLSGGGGELFF. DNA for the CDR3: TGTGCCAGCAGCTTTTTATCAGGGGGAGGCGGGGAGCTGTTTTTT.

The V call is TRBV7-2, the J call TRBJ2-2, with 9 bases aligning to TRBD2. The CDR3 contains 16 residues. J gave up 6 bases and V 1 base, and 6 bases lay outside the gene matches. Per germline, CDR1 SGHTA and CDR2 FQGNSA. CDR3 sequence: CASSLGVAGVSGELFF. CDR3 sequence (DNA): TGTGCCAGCAGCTTAGGCGTAGCGGGGGTATCCGGGGAGCTGTTTTTT.